This is a list of T cell receptor beta chains from one sample in a study of shared clonotypes between healthy human individuals. Assay: immunoSEQ multiplex PCR; the TCRdb copy retains only in-frame clones and omits some. The data hold about 2.4 million clones, with under 95% observed a single time. The sequencing sample was made of naive CD4+ T cells from PBMCs. The receptor set was obtained from a man younger than 35 in good health. Some clones in this sample may be carry-over from other donors' samples. Each CDR3 is given with its conserved first and last residue. Each record gives: D gene, CDR3 length, V gene, clone size, J gene, CDR3 protein, CDR3 DNA. The D gene is left open where the match is weak. Rows may omit the clone size; those that give it use once, few, many or a size class.

D gene: TRBD1
CDR3 length: 14
V gene: TRBV10-3
clone size: once
J gene: TRBJ2-7
CDR3 protein: CAISNATGGYEQYF
CDR3 DNA: TGTGCCATCAGCAACGCGACAGGGGGGTACGAGCAGTACTTC

D gene: TRBD2
CDR3 length: 15
V gene: TRBV10-3
clone size: -
J gene: TRBJ2-1
CDR3 protein: CAISGGTSGRNEQFF
CDR3 DNA: TGTGCCATCAGTGGAGGGACTAGCGGGCGAAATGAGCAGTTCTTC

D gene: -
CDR3 length: 17
V gene: TRBV18
clone size: -
J gene: TRBJ2-1
CDR3 protein: CASSPYWLRASSNEQFF
CDR3 DNA: TGTGCCAGCTCACCTTACTGGCTGAGGGCATCCTCCAATGAGCAGTTCTTC

D gene: -
CDR3 length: 14
V gene: TRBV5-1
clone size: -
J gene: TRBJ2-2
CDR3 protein: CASSSTIITGELFF
CDR3 DNA: TGCGCCAGCAGCTCAACCATTATAACCGGGGAGCTGTTTTTT

D gene: -
CDR3 length: 16
V gene: TRBV5-4
clone size: few
J gene: TRBJ2-7
CDR3 protein: CASSPLRGTTSYEQYF
CDR3 DNA: TGTGCCAGCAGCCCCCTAAGGGGGACTACTTCCTACGAGCAGTACTTC

D gene: TRBD1
CDR3 length: 15
V gene: TRBV7-9
clone size: -
J gene: TRBJ2-7
CDR3 protein: CASGRTGSSSYEQYF
CDR3 DNA: TGTGCCAGCGGAAGGACAGGGTCGAGCTCCTACGAGCAGTACTTC

D gene: -
CDR3 length: 14
V gene: TRBV6-1
clone size: -
J gene: TRBJ1-1
CDR3 protein: CASSSKTGNTEAFF
CDR3 DNA: TGTGCCAGCAGTTCTAAGACAGGGAACACTGAAGCTTTCTTT

D gene: -
CDR3 length: 13
V gene: TRBV6-1
clone size: -
J gene: TRBJ1-4
CDR3 protein: CASPSRGGEKLFF
CDR3 DNA: TGTGCCAGCCCCTCCAGAGGTGGCGAAAAACTGTTTTTT

D gene: TRBD1
CDR3 length: 13
V gene: TRBV11-2
clone size: -
J gene: TRBJ1-1
CDR3 protein: CASSLAGGTEAFF
CDR3 DNA: TGTGCCAGCAGCTTAGCAGGGGGGACTGAAGCTTTCTTT

D gene: -
CDR3 length: 17
V gene: TRBV5-6
clone size: -
J gene: TRBJ2-5
CDR3 protein: CASSLGYRVDGKETQYF
CDR3 DNA: TGTGCCAGCAGCTTGGGTTACAGGGTAGATGGGAAAGAGACCCAGTACTTC

D gene: -
CDR3 length: 14
V gene: TRBV10-3
clone size: few
J gene: TRBJ1-1
CDR3 protein: CAIRTGTRNTEAFF
CDR3 DNA: TGTGCCATCAGGACGGGGACACGGAACACTGAAGCTTTCTTT

D gene: -
CDR3 length: 14
V gene: TRBV7-2
clone size: -
J gene: TRBJ2-7
CDR3 protein: CASSLEPGYYEQYF
CDR3 DNA: TGTGCCAGCAGCTTAGAACCCGGGTACTACGAGCAGTACTTC

D gene: TRBD1
CDR3 length: 16
V gene: TRBV7-2
clone size: -
J gene: TRBJ2-5
CDR3 protein: CASSFTGTGGGETQYF
CDR3 DNA: TGTGCCAGCAGTTTTACCGGGACAGGGGGCGGGGAGACCCAGTACTTC

D gene: TRBD2
CDR3 length: 15
V gene: TRBV7-9
clone size: -
J gene: TRBJ2-7
CDR3 protein: CASSLWGRGGDEQYF
CDR3 DNA: TGTGCCAGCAGCTTATGGGGCCGGGGGGGCGACGAGCAGTACTTC

D gene: -
CDR3 length: 14
V gene: TRBV5-4
clone size: -
J gene: TRBJ1-2
CDR3 protein: CASSLEGGYYGYTF
CDR3 DNA: TGTGCCAGCAGCTTGGAAGGGGGTTATTATGGCTACACCTTC

D gene: TRBD2
CDR3 length: 15
V gene: TRBV6-1
clone size: -
J gene: TRBJ2-5
CDR3 protein: CASLPWAGGPETQYF
CDR3 DNA: TGTGCCAGCCTCCCCTGGGCGGGAGGGCCAGAGACCCAGTACTTC

D gene: -
CDR3 length: 14
V gene: TRBV9
clone size: -
J gene: TRBJ1-1
CDR3 protein: CASRPEPRSTEAFF
CDR3 DNA: TGTGCCAGCAGGCCCGAGCCCCGGAGCACTGAAGCTTTCTTT

D gene: -
CDR3 length: 10
V gene: TRBV20-1
clone size: -
J gene: TRBJ2-1
CDR3 protein: CSAQGHLKFF
CDR3 DNA: TGCAGTGCGCAGGGACACCTCAAGTTCTTC

D gene: -
CDR3 length: 18
V gene: TRBV4-1
clone size: -
J gene: TRBJ2-5
CDR3 protein: CASSPRRGGDHLGETQYF
CDR3 DNA: TGCGCCAGCAGCCCCCGAAGGGGGGGCGATCATTTGGGAGAGACCCAGTACTTC

D gene: -
CDR3 length: 14
V gene: TRBV14
clone size: -
J gene: TRBJ2-7
CDR3 protein: CASSQQGKSAEQYF
CDR3 DNA: TGTGCCAGCAGCCAACAGGGAAAGTCCGCCGAGCAGTACTTC